One and the same sample provided the 13 T cell receptor beta chains below, sequenced in a study of T cell clones after liver transplantation (dated by TCRdb to about 2019). The library came from the immunoSEQ multiplex PCR assay. The clones in this table, taken by TCRdb from immuneACCESS, are in-frame only. Not every clone is retained; where verified, under half of the shortfall comes from an unresolved V gene, and the cause of the rest is unknown. In this sample the table shows under 130,000 clones, around 84% of which occur a single time. The ten largest clones represent approximately 3% of the sample. The sequencing here drew on CD4+ T cells from blood, taken approximately 45 months after liver transplant. Source of these receptors: a human patient who received a liver transplant. In transplant recipients, some T cells may be of donor rather than host origin.

The CDR3 sequence is CATRKQGAVTEAFF. CDR3 bases: TGCGCCACCAGGAAGCAGGGGGCGGTCACTGAAGCTTTCTTT. This rearrangement joins TRBV5-1 to TRBJ1-1, with TRBD1 matching 8 bases. Germline V gene data show CDR1 as SGHRS and CDR2 as YFSETQ. The CDR3 contains 14 residues. V lost 9 bases, J lost 4 bases, and 11 bases stayed unmatched.

V usage is TRBV7-9 and J usage is TRBJ1-2; possible D gene TRBD1, 5 bases. The CDR3 runs to 14 residues. Trimming shortened V by 5 bases and J by 8 bases, and 18 bases separated the two germline ends. Germline lookup yields CDR1 SEHNR and CDR2 FQNEAQ (reference sequence). This CDR3 reads CASSNAAAEGGYTF. CDR3 coding DNA: TGTGCCAGCAGCAACGCGGCAGCCGAGGGGGGCTACACCTTC. The complete variable domain, with remaining parts taken from reference TRBV7-9 and TRBJ1-2, reads DTGVSQNPRHKITKRGQNVTFRCDPISEHNRLYWYRQTLGQGPEFLTYFQNEAQLEKSRLLSDRFSAERPKGSFSTLEIQRTEQGDSAMYLCASSNAAAEGGYTFGSGTRLTVV.

The gene calls are TRBV27 and TRBJ2-1, with 7 nucleotides matching TRBD1. Germline assignment: CDR1 MNHEY and CDR2 SMNVEV (reference sequence). This CDR3 is built from 15 residues. The ends lost 4 bases at V and 3 bases at J; junction bases unmatched: 6. CDR3 amino acids: CASSSTGSGYNEQFF. The CDR3 nucleotides read TGTGCCAGCAGTTCGACAGGGAGCGGCTACAATGAGCAGTTCTTC.

The rearrangement joins TRBV18 to TRBJ2-1, with 11 positions matching TRBD2. The junction had 0 bases not matched to a gene; V was cut back by 6 bases and J by 8 bases. Germline V CDR1 and CDR2: KGHSH, LQKENI. The CDR3 covers 12 residues. The CDR3 protein is CASSSGGDEQFF. DNA for the CDR3: TGTGCCAGCTCTAGCGGGGGGGATGAGCAGTTCTTC.

V usage is TRBV11-2 and J usage is TRBJ2-5; D remains unclear. Germline CDR1 SGHAT, CDR2 FQNNGV. CDR3 length: 14 residues. V was pared by 0 bases and J by 8 bases, with 13 bases between. The CDR3 DNA follows: TGTGCCAGCAGCTTAGATCCCGCCGAGGCCACCCAGTACTTC. This translates into CASSLDPAEATQYF.

The DNA of the CDR3 is TGTGCCAGCAGCAACCAGGGTGGAGGCAATCAGCCCCAGCATTTT. Protein: CASSNQGGGNQPQHF. The V gene is TRBV5-5, the J gene TRBJ1-5; D is perhaps TRBD1 (5 bases). Germline CDR1 and CDR2: SGHKS and YYEKEE (reference sequence). The ends were cut back, 4 bases at V and 2 bases at J, with 13 bases in the middle. This CDR3 comprises 15 residues.

CDR3 amino acids: CASSLSLSTWGNQPQHF. CDR3 bases: TGTGCCAGCAGCTTATCCCTCAGTACTTGGGGCAATCAGCCCCAGCATTTT. V and J are TRBV7-2 and TRBJ1-5; D is unresolved. Germline V lookup: CDR1 SGHTA, CDR2 FQGNSA. V gave up 2 bases and J gave up 2 bases, with 16 bases separating them. The CDR3 has 17 amino acids.

This chain links TRBV25-1 with TRBJ2-1; the match to TRBD2 covers 8 bases. This CDR3 contains 13 residues. Germline values: CDR1 MGHDK, CDR2 SYGVNS. Germline trimming cut 7 bases from V and 10 bases from J; bases unmatched to any gene: 9. CDR3 bases: TGTGCCAGCACCCCGGGGGGGGCGCGGGAGCAGTTCTTC. It is translated as CASTPGGAREQFF.

The chain joins TRBV4-2 to TRBJ1-6; maybe TRBD1 (5 bases). The V end was cut by 0 bases, the J end by 10 bases, with 7 bases between. This CDR3 is built from 13 residues. Germline CDR1 LGHNA, CDR2 YNFKEQ. The CDR3 is CASSQDRGSPLHF. The CDR3 DNA reads TGTGCCAGCAGCCAAGATCGGGGCTCACCCCTCCACTTT.

The CDR3 protein is CASSRRGYGYTF. CDR3 coding DNA: TGTGCCAGCAGTCGGCGCGGCTATGGCTACACCTTC. This chain connects TRBV25-1 to TRBJ1-2; D uncertain. V gave up 5 bases and J gave up 4 bases, with 8 bases separating them. The germline V gene encodes CDR1 MGHDK and CDR2 SYGVNS. The CDR3 loop spans 12 amino acids.

This clone was detected only once. A read error may explain this, as a much larger clone is one base away. The chain is built from TRBV5-1 and TRBJ2-1, with a weak D call TRBD2 (5 bases). V was clipped by 2 bases and J by 6 bases, with 15 bases between them. The CDR3 spans 15 residues. The germline CDR1 and CDR2 sequences are SGHRS and YFSETQ. The CDR3 bases are TGCGCCAGCAGCTTTCAGTTGAGGGCGGGCAATGAGCAGTTCTTC. Translating gives CASSFQLRAGNEQFF.

The rearrangement links TRBV5-1 to TRBJ2-1, with D perhaps being TRBD1 or TRBD2 (6 bases each). The V end was cut by 0 bases, the J end by 6 bases, with 22 bases between. The germline V gene has CDR1 SGHRS and CDR2 YFSETQ. This CDR3 comprises 18 residues. CDR3 in DNA: TGCGCCAGCAGCTTGGCCACCATGGCCGGGGGCATAGTCAATGAGCAGTTCTTC. Its protein is CASSLATMAGGIVNEQFF.

The chain combines TRBV28 with TRBJ2-2; 9 bases match TRBD2. The CDR3 totals 17 residues. Germline V gives CDR1 MDHEN, CDR2 SYDVKM. V lost 3 bases to trimming and J lost 2 bases; unmatched junction nucleotides: 7. The CDR3 is CASSFLGTSKNTGELFF. The CDR3 region has the DNA TGTGCCAGCAGTTTCCTAGGGACTAGCAAAAACACCGGGGAGCTGTTTTTT.